The 8 T cell receptor beta chains given below trace back to one sample, sequenced in a study of blood T cell repertoires in COVID-19. Method: immunoSEQ multiplex PCR; TCRdb's copy keeps in-frame clones and lacks some. The sample lists about 230,000 clones; over 75% were seen once. The specimen was peripheral blood. The receptors were gathered from a woman of 80 years or more with acute or convalescent COVID-19.

CDR3 in amino acids: CASRSGGLADTDTQYF. CDR3 sequence (DNA): TGTGCCAGCAGATCGGGGGGGCTAGCGGACACAGATACGCAGTATTTT. The chain is built from TRBV7-2 and TRBJ2-3; 8 nucleotides match TRBD2. The germline V gene encodes CDR1 SGHTA and CDR2 FQGNSA. Unmatched junction bases numbered 10, after V lost 6 bases and J lost 2 bases. This CDR3 has 16 amino acids.

The chain uses TRBV5-1 and TRBJ2-7, with 10 bases matching TRBD2. Germline V lookup: CDR1 SGHRS, CDR2 YFSETQ. The trim removed 3 bases at V and 6 bases at J, leaving 12 bases unmatched. This CDR3 is 16 amino acids long. The DNA of the CDR3 is TGCGCCAGCAGCTGGCTCTTGAGCGGGAGGGGAAGCGAGCAGTACTTC. Translated: CASSWLLSGRGSEQYF.

The rearrangement joins TRBV5-1 to TRBJ2-1; D possibly corresponds to TRBD2 (5 bases). Germline V lookup: CDR1 SGHRS, CDR2 YFSETQ. The CDR3 is 13 residues long. Between the trimmed V and J ends, which lost 0 bases and 8 bases, there was a span of 9 bases. The CDR3 loop is CASSLGTGDEQFF. In DNA form, the CDR3 reads TGCGCCAGCAGCTTGGGGACTGGCGATGAGCAGTTCTTC.

The table lists this clone with a few counts. This chain links TRBV10-3 with TRBJ1-5, with 10 positions matching TRBD1. The CDR3 covers 16 residues. Germline-derived CDR1 and CDR2 are ENHRY and SYGVKD. The junction had 3 bases not matched to a gene; V was cut back by 0 bases and J by 4 bases. For the CDR3, the DNA is TGTGCCATCAGTGAGTCGGGGGGACAGGGGAATCAGCCCCAGCATTTT. It translates to CAISESGGQGNQPQHF.

This clone appeared a few times. This chain joins TRBV18 and TRBJ2-1, with 8 bases lining up with TRBD1. The CDR3 is made up of 14 amino acids. Germline CDR1 and CDR2: KGHSH and LQKENI. The trim removed 2 bases at V and 9 bases at J, leaving 6 bases unmatched. In nucleotides, the CDR3 is TGTGCCAGCTCACCAAGCCAGGGGGCCGGTGAGCAGTTCTTC. Protein sequence: CASSPSQGAGEQFF.

V usage is TRBV3-1 (or the pseudogene TRBV3-2) and J usage is TRBJ1-5; D ambiguous. CDR1 and CDR2 from the germline V gene are LGHDT and YNNKEL (reference sequence). The CDR3 consists of 14 residues. The germline V and J ends were trimmed by 2 bases and 4 bases, with 9 bases remaining between them. The DNA for the CDR3 is TGTGCCAGCAGCCAAACTTCCAAGAATCAGCCCCAGCATTTT. It codes for CASSQTSKNQPQHF.

The chain uses TRBV28 and TRBJ2-7; 10 positions agree with TRBD1. The ends lost 10 bases at V and 7 bases at J; junction bases unmatched: 7. This CDR3 is built from 12 residues. Looked up from germline, CDR1 is MDHEN and CDR2 is SYDVKM. The CDR3 nucleotides are TGTGCCATAGGACAGGGGGGTATGGAGCAGTACTTC. It is translated as CAIGQGGMEQYF.

V usage is TRBV27 and J usage is TRBJ2-7; 9 bases are a match to TRBD1. V lost 3 bases to trimming and J lost 2 bases; unmatched junction nucleotides: 2. CDR3 length: 14 residues. Germline loops: CDR1 MNHEY, CDR2 SMNVEV (reference sequence). CDR3 coding DNA: TGTGCCAGCAGTTTCGACAGGGGGGCCTACGAGCAGTACTTC. This gives the protein CASSFDRGAYEQYF.